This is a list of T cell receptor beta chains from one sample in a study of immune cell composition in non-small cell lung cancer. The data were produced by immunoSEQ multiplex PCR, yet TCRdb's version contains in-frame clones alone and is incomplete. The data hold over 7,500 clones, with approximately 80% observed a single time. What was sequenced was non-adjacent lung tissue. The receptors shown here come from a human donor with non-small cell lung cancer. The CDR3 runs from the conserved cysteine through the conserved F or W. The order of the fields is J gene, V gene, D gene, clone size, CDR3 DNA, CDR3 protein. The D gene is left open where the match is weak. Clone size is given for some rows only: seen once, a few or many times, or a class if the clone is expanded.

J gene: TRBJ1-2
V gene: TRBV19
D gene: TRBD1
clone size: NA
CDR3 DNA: TGTGCCAGTCAAACAGGGGACGGTGGCTACACCTTC
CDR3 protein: CASQTGDGGYTF

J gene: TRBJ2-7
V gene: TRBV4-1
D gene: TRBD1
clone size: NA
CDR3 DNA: TGCGCCAGCAGCCCACCGGGACAGGGGAGGGGATACGAGCAGTACTTC
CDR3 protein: CASSPPGQGRGYEQYF

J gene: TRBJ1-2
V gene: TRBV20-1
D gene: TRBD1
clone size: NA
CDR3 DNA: TGCAGTGCTTTGACAGGGTGGGGCTACACCTTC
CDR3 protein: CSALTGWGYTF

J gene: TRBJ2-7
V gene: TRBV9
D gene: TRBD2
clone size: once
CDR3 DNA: TGCGCCAGCAGCCTACGGGGGGGGATATACGAGCAGTACTTC
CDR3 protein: CASSLRGGIYEQYF

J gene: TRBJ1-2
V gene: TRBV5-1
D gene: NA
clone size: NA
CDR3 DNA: TGCGCCAGCAGCTTGGAGGGCAGAGCCCCGGGGGGCTATGGCTACACCTTC
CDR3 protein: CASSLEGRAPGGYGYTF

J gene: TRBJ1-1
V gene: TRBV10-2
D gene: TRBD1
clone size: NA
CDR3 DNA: TGCGCCAGCACTGGGACAGGGGGCACTGAAGCTTTCTTT
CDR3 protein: CASTGTGGTEAFF

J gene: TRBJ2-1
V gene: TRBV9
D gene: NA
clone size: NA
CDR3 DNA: TGTGCCAGCAGCGCTACTAGATTACCCTACAATGAGCAGTTCTTC
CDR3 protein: CASSATRLPYNEQFF

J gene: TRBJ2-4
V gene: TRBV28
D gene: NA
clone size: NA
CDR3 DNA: TGTGCCAGCAGTTCGAGTGGAGGGGTAAACATTCAGTACTTC
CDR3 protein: CASSSSGGVNIQYF

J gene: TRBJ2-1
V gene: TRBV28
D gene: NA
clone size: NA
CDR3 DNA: TGTGCCAGCAGAATGACAGGGGGCAGGCTAGCGGGGTACAATGAGCAGTTCTTC
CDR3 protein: CASRMTGGRLAGYNEQFF

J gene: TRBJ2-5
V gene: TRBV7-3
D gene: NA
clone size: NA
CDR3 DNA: TGTGCCAGCAGCTTAACTCCCCTGACGGGAGAGACCCAGTACTTC
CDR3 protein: CASSLTPLTGETQYF

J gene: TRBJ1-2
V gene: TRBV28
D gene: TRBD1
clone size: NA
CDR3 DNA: TGTGCCAGCAGTTTTGGGGGACAGGGGAGGGGGCTATATGGCTACACCTTC
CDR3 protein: CASSFGGQGRGLYGYTF

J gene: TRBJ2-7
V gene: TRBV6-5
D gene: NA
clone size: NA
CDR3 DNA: TGTGCCAGCAGTCCCTTCTGGGGGGAGCAGTACTTC
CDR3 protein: CASSPFWGEQYF

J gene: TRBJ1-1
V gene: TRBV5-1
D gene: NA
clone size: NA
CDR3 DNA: TGCGCCAGCAGCCCCGCTGCAGGGGTGAGGACTGAAGCTTTCTTT
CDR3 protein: CASSPAAGVRTEAFF

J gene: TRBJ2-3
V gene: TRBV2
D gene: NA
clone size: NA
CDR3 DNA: TGTGCCAGCAGGCTAGTGGGCTCCCACACAGATACGCAGTATTTT
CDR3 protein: CASRLVGSHTDTQYF

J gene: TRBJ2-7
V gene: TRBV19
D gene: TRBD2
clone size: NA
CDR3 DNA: TGTGCCAGTAGTATAGTAGCGGGAAAGGTCTACGAGCAGTACTTC
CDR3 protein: CASSIVAGKVYEQYF

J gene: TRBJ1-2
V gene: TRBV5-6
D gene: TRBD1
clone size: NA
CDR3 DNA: TGTGCCAGCAGCTTAGGGGGACAGAACTATGGCTACACCTTC
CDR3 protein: CASSLGGQNYGYTF

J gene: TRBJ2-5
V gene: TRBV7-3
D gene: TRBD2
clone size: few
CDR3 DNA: TGTGCCAGCAGCCTTAACGGGGGAGGGCGGTCAGAGACCCAGTACTTC
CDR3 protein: CASSLNGGGRSETQYF

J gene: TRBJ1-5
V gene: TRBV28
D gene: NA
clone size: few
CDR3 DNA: TGTGCCAGCAGTTATACTTACAGTGGGGGAGGGGTGGATCAGCCCCAGCATTTT
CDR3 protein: CASSYTYSGGGVDQPQHF

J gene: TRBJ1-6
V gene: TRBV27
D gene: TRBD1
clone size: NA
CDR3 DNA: TGTGCCAGCACTTCCTGGGGCAGGGGGTATTCACCCCTCCACTTT
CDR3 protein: CASTSWGRGYSPLHF

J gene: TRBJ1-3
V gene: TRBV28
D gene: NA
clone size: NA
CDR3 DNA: TGTGCCAGCCTCCCGTTGGGGAGCTCTGGAAACACCATATATTTT
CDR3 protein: CASLPLGSSGNTIYF

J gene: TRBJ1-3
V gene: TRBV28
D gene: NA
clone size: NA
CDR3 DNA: TGTGCCAGCAGTCTACTGGGACTTGCCGGAAACACCATATATTTT
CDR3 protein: CASSLLGLAGNTIYF

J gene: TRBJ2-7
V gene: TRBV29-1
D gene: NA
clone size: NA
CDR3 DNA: TGCAGCGCGACCACATCAAGCTACGAGCAGTACTTC
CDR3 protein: CSATTSSYEQYF

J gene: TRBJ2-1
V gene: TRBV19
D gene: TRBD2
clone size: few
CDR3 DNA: TGTGCCAGTAGCCGGGTGGGGGGGTACAATGAGCAGTTCTTC
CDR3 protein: CASSRVGGYNEQFF

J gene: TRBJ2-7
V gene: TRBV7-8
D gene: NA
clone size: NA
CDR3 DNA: TGTGCCAGCAGCTTACAGACCCGCCGATATTCCTACGAGCAGTACTTC
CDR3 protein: CASSLQTRRYSYEQYF

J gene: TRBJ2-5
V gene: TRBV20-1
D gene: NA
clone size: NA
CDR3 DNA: TGCAGTGCGAGGCGGCAACAGACCCAGTACTTC
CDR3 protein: CSARRQQTQYF

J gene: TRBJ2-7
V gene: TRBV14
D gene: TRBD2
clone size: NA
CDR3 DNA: TGTGCCAGCAGCTCGGGAGGACTAGCGGGAACCTCCTACGAGCAGTACTTC
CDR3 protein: CASSSGGLAGTSYEQYF

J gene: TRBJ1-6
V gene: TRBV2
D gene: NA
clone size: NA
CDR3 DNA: TGTGCCAGCAGCAGCGAAAGCCAGGATAATTCACCCCTCCACTTT
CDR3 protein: CASSSESQDNSPLHF

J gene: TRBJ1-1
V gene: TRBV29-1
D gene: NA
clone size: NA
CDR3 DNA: TGCAGCGTTTCGTTGGATCTGAACACTGAAGCTTTCTTT
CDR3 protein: CSVSLDLNTEAFF

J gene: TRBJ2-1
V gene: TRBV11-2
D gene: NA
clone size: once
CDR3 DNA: TGTGCCAGCAGCTACAGGGCCCGGGGCAATGAGCAGTTCTTC
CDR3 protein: CASSYRARGNEQFF

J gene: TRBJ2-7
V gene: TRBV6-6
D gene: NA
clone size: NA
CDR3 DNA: TGTGCCAGCAGTTACAACGGCGGTTCCGAGCAGTACTTC
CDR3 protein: CASSYNGGSEQYF

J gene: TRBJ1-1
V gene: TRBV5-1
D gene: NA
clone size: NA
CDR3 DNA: TGCGCCAGCAGCTTTCAGTTGGGGGGCACTGAAGCTTTCTTT
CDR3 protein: CASSFQLGGTEAFF

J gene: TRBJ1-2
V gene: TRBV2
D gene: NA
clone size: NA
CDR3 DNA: TGTGCCAGGACAGAACGCTATGGCTACACCTTC
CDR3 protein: CARTERYGYTF

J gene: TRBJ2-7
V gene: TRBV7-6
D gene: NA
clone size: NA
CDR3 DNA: TGTGCCAGCAGCGCAGGGTCCGGCTCCTACGAGCAGTACTTC
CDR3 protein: CASSAGSGSYEQYF

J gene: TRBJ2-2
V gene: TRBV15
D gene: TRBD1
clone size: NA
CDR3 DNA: TGTGCCACCAGCGCCCGACAGGGCGGGACCGGGGAGCTGTTTTTT
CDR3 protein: CATSARQGGTGELFF

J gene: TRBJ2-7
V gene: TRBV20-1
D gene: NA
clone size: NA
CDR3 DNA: TGCAGTGCCGGTCTCGTCTACGAGCAGTACTTC
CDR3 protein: CSAGLVYEQYF

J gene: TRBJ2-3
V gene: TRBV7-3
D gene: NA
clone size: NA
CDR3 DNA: TGTGCCAGCAGCTTAATGGGAGTCGCCACAGATACGCAGTATTTT
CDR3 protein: CASSLMGVATDTQYF

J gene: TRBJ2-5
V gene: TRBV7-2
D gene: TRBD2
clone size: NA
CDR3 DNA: TGTGCCAGCAGCTTAGAGGGGAGACTAGCGGTCCAAGAGACCCAGTACTTC
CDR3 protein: CASSLEGRLAVQETQYF

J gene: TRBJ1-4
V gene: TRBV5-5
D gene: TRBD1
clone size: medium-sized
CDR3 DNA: TGTGCCAGCAGTAACCGACAGGGTCTAAATGAAAAACTGTTTTTT
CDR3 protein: CASSNRQGLNEKLFF

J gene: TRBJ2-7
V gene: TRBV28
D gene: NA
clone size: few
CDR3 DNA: TGTGCCAGCAGTTTCTCCTCCCCCGACAGTTATCTATACGAGCAGTACTTC
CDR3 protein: CASSFSSPDSYLYEQYF

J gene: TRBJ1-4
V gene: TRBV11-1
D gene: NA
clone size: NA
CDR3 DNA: TGTGCCAGCAGCCCGTCCGACTACGGGGAAAAACTGTTTTTT
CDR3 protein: CASSPSDYGEKLFF

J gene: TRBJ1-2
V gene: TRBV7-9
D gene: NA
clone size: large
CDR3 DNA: TGTGCCAGCAGCTTAGTTCCTTTTACGGGACCTAACGAGGGCTACACCTTC
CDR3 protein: CASSLVPFTGPNEGYTF

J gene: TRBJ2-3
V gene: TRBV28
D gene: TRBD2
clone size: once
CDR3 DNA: TGTGCCAGCAGCCCTCCTCGGCTAGCGGGATCCCGTACGCAGTATTTT
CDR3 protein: CASSPPRLAGSRTQYF

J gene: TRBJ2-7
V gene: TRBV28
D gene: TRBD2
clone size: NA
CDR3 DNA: TGTGCCAGCTTCCCCCAACTAGCGGGAGGAGGCGAGCAGTACTTC
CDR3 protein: CASFPQLAGGGEQYF

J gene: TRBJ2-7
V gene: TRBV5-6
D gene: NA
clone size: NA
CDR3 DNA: TGTGCCAGCAGCAAAGAGGCCTACGAGCAGTACTTC
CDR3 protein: CASSKEAYEQYF

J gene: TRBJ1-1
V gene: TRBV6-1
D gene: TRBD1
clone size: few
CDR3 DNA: TGTGCCAGCAGTTTGACAGGGGAGGGGTACACTGAAGCTTTCTTT
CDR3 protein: CASSLTGEGYTEAFF

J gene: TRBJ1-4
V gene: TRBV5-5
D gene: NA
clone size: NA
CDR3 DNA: TGTGCCAGCAGCTTGGTTCGAGTCGGGACTAATGAAAAACTGTTTTTT
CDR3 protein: CASSLVRVGTNEKLFF

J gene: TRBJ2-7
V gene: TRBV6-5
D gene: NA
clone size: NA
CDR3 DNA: TGTGCCACCCAAGGGTCCGTAGTAAACGAGCAGTACTTC
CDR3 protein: CATQGSVVNEQYF

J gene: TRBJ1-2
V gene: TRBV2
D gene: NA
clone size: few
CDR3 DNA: TGTGCCAGCAGGGCCGGGACGGCTAACTATGGCTACACCTTC
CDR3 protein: CASRAGTANYGYTF

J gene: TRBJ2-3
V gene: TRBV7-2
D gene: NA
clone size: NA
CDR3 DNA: TGTGCCAGCAGCTCCCCATTACGGGGGCCTTACACAGATACGCAGTATTTT
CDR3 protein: CASSSPLRGPYTDTQYF

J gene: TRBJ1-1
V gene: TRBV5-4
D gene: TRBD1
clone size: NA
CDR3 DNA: TGTGCCAGCAGCACCGGACAGGGGCGGACTGAAGCTTTCTTT
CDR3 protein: CASSTGQGRTEAFF

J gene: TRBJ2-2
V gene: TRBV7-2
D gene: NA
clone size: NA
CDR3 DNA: TGTGCCAGCAGCCCCCGTCAGGAGGTGAACACCGGGGAGCTGTTTTTT
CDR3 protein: CASSPRQEVNTGELFF

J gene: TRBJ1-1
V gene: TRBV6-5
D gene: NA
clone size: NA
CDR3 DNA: TGTGCCAGCAGTTACTCGAGACGAGGGGACACTGAAGCTTTCTTT
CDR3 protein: CASSYSRRGDTEAFF

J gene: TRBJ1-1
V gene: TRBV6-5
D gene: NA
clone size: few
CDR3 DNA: TGTGCCAGCAGACATCCCTCGGGGGCCCATGAAGCTTTCTTT
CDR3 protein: CASRHPSGAHEAFF

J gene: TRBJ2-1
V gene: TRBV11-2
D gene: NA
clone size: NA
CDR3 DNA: TGTGCCAGCAGCTTAGTGGGTGGGAATGAGCAGTTCTTC
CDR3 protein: CASSLVGGNEQFF

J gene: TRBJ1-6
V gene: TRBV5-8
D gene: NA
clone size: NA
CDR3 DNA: TGTGCCAGCAGCTTTAGGGGTTACAATTCACCCCTCCACTTT
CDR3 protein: CASSFRGYNSPLHF

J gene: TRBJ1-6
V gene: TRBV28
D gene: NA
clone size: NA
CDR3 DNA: TGTGCCAGCAGTTTTATGCAGTATTCACCCCTCCACTTT
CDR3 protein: CASSFMQYSPLHF

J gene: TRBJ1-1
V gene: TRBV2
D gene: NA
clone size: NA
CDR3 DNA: TGTGCCAGCAGTGTATCTTTCTTT
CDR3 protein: CASSVSFF

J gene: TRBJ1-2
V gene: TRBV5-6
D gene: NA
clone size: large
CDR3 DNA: TGTGCCAGCACAGGCGGGGACTATGGCTACACCTTC
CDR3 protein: CASTGGDYGYTF

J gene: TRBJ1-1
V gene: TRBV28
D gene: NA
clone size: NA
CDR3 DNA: TGTGCCAGCAGTTCCCCCGGGAGGAAGTTTCAAGCTTTCTTT
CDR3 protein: CASSSPGRKFQAFF